A single T cell receptor beta chain is shown here with its context. Its specificity is unknown. The data are from a study of cytomegalovirus exposure and HLA in healthy donors. Study-wide context: The approximately 110 validation repertoires used the same platform as the 650 to 750 first-cohort repertoires, a later analysis reported.

TCRdb's table, derived via immunoSEQ multiplex PCR, lists solely in-frame clones and lacks some. The repertoire consists of about 160,000 clones, with 90% to 97% occurring once and the leading ten covering approximately 0.82%. Study-wide points: Most TCR sequences were seen very rarely across donors, but some public TCRs occurred in many. High specificity and sensitivity for cytomegalovirus status were reported for the classifier. The investigators catalogued 150 to 200 TCR beta chains as cytomegalovirus-associated.

Germline V gene data show CDR1 as SGHRS and CDR2 as YFSETQ. The V and J ends lost 4 bases and 7 bases respectively, with 3 bases between them. The CDR3 is 10 amino acids. The chain uses TRBV5-1 and TRBJ2-4; D gene unclear. This sequence was found in a woman in her late teens or twenties in good health and CMV-seronegative. The source material was PBMCs. CDR3 bases: TGCGCCAGCAGCCTGAACATTCAGTACTTC. Amino acid sequence: CASSLNIQYF.